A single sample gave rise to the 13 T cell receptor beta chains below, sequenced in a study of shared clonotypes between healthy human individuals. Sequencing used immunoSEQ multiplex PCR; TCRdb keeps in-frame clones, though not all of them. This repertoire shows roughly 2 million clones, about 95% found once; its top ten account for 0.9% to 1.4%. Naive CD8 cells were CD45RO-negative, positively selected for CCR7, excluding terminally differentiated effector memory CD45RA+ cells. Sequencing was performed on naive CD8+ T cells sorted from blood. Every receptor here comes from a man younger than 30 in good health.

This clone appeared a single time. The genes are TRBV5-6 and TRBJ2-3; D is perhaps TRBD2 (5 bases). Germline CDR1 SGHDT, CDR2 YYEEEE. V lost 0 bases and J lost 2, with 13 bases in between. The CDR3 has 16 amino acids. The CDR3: CASSLASEGNTDTQYF. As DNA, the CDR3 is TGTGCCAGCAGCTTGGCCAGCGAGGGAAACACAGATACGCAGTATTTT.

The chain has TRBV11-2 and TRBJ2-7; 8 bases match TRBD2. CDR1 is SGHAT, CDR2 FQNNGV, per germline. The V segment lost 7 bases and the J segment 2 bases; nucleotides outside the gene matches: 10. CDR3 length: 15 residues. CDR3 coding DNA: TGTGCCAGCACCGCCCTGACTAGCGTCCCCTACGAGCAGTACTTC. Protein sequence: CASTALTSVPYEQYF.

CDR3 DNA: TGTGCCAGCAGCTGGGGTGATGGCTACACCTTC. Its protein is CASSWGDGYTF. The V and J genes are TRBV7-8 and TRBJ1-2, with D hard to call. Germline CDR1 reads SGHVS; CDR2 reads FQNEAQ. The CDR3 is made up of 11 amino acids. The V end was cut by 4 bases, the J end by 6 bases, with 6 bases between.

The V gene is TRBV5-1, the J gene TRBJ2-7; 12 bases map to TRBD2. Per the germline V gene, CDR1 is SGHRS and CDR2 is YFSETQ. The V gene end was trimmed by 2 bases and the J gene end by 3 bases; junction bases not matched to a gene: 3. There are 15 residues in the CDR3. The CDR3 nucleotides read TGCGCCAGCAGCTTAAGACTAGCGGGAGTCTACGAGCAGTACTTC. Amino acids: CASSLRLAGVYEQYF.

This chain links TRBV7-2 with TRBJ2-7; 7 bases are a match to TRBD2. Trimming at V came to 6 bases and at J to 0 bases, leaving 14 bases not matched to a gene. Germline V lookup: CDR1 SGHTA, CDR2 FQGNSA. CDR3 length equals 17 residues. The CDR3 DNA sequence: TGTGCCAGCAGTTTGTCCGTAGCGGGTGGTCACTCCTACGAGCAGTACTTC. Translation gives CASSLSVAGGHSYEQYF.

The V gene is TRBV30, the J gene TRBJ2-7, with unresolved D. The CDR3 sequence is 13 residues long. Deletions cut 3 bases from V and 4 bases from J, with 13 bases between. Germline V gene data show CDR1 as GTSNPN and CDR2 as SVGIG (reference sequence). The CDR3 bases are TGTGCCTGGAGGGGAAGGGATCGGTACGAGCAGTACTTC. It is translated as CAWRGRDRYEQYF.

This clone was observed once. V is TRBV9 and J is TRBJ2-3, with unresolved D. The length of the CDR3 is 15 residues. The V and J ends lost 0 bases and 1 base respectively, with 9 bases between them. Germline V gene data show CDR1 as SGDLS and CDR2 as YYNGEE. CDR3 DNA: TGTGCCAGCAGCGTAGTTGGCTCGGGCACAGATACGCAGTATTTT. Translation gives CASSVVGSGTDTQYF.

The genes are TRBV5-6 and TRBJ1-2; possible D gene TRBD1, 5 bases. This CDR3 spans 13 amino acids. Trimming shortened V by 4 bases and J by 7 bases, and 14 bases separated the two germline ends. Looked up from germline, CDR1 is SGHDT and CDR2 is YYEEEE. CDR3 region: CASSIAGFPGYTF. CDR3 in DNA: TGTGCCAGCAGCATCGCAGGGTTCCCTGGCTACACCTTC.

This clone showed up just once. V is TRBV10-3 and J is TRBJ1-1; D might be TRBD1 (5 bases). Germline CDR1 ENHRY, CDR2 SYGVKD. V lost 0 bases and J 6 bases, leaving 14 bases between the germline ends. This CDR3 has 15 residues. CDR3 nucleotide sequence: TGTGCCATCAGTGAGTCCGGGGGAGGGTCCCCTGAAGCTTTCTTT. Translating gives CAISESGGGSPEAFF.

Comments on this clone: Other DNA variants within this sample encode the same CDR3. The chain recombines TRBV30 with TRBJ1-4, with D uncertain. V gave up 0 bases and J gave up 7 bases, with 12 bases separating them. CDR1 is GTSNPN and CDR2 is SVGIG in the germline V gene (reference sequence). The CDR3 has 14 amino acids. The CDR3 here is CAWSVTGLSEKLFF. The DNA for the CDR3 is TGTGCCTGGAGTGTAACTGGGCTTAGTGAAAAACTGTTTTTT.

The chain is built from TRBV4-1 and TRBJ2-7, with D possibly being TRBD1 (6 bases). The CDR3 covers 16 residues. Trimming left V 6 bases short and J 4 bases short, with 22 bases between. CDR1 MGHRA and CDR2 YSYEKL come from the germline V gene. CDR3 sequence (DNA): TGCGCCAGCAGGCCTAGACAGGTCCCCTCTTCTTACGAGCAGTACTTC. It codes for CASRPRQVPSSYEQYF.

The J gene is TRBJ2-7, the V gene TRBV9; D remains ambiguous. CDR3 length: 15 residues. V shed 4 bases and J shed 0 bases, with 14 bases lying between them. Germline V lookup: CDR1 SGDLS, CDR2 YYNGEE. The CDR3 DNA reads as TGTGCCAGCAGCCTCTCGAGGACCGACTCCTACGAGCAGTACTTC. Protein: CASSLSRTDSYEQYF.

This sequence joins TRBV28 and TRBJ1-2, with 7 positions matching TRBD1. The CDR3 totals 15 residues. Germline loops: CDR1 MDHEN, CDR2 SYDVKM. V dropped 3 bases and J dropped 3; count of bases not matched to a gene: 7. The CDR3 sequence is CASSFREGAYYGYTF. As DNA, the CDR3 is TGTGCCAGCAGTTTCCGGGAGGGGGCCTACTATGGCTACACCTTC.